This record concerns one T cell receptor (beta chain) sequence. There is no known antigen for this receptor. No quality values exist for individual bases; no much larger clone is one base distant. Genomic DNA was extracted from sorted cells for sequencing of the TCRbeta CDR3 region. The immunoSEQ Assay was used to sequence the TCRbeta CDR3 regions. TCRdb stores this immuneACCESS table with in-frame sequences only. Part of the clones is absent; in the studies checked, under half of the shortfall reflects unresolved V genes, and no reason is known for the rest. Across this sample there are 20,000 to 25,000 clones, with 84% seen only once. The top ten hold about a third of the sample. This sample was taken from a study of OX40 agonist ivuxolimab in advanced cancers. Looking at the study overall: Ivuxolimab was a fully human IgG2 agonistic monoclonal antibody targeting the costimulatory receptor OX40 (CD134). Intravenous ivuxolimab was administered to patients every 2 weeks at six dose levels: 0.01, 0.1, 0.3, 1.5, 3 and 10 mg/kg. Of the roughly 53 patients in dose escalation, around 20 had hepatocellular carcinoma, around 15 had melanoma, 9 had renal cell carcinoma and 9 had head and neck cancer. A male proportion of roughly 80% and a mean age of about 60 years, ranging from roughly 23 to 80, were recorded for the dose-escalation cohort. Prior anti-PD-1, anti-PD-L1 or anti-CTLA-4 therapy was permitted, and 30% to 50% of dose-escalation patients had received checkpoint inhibitors. Partial responses occurred in three dose-escalation patients: two with cutaneous melanoma and one with hepatocellular carcinoma. Peripheral TCRbeta sequencing aimed to test whether ivuxolimab altered TCR sequence diversity and caused clonal T-cell expansion. The paper describes the monotherapy dose-escalation part (N of about 50 patients) of the phase I trial of ivuxolimab. General study outcomes and caveats: At doses from 0.1 to 3.0 mg/kg, clonal expansion was seen in both CD4+ and CD8+ blood T cells between baseline and week 6. In the 0.1-3.0 mg/kg groups, partial responders had among the lowest normalized peripheral clonal expansion, particularly in CD8+ T cells. Low levels of normalized T-cell clonal expansion were also shown by some nonresponding patients. The antigen specificity of the clonally expanded peripheral T cells was not determined. After ivuxolimab, CD8+ T cells had more expanded clones than CD4+ T cells on average.

The trial excluded patients who had a history of autoimmune disease or were on systemic immunosuppression. Peripheral blood for TCR sequencing was collected from all dose cohorts at baseline, on cycle 4 day 1, and on cycle 7 day 1. Samples were obtained from an open-label, multicenter, first-in-human phase I dose-escalation trial of ivuxolimab. Adults with locally advanced or metastatic melanoma, renal cell, hepatocellular, or head and neck squamous cell carcinoma were enrolled in the trial. Before TCR sequencing, CD4+ T cells and CD8+ T cells from peripheral blood were sorted into separate populations. This TCR was sampled from an adult with an advanced solid tumor such as melanoma, head and neck, liver or kidney cancer. Source: CD4+ or CD8+ T cells sorted from blood, taken in a trial of the OX40 agonist ivuxolimab.

The DNA reads TGTGCCAGCAGCACTAACAGGGGGCAGGTTGGCTACACCTTC. Its protein is CASSTNRGQVGYTF. The rearrangement joined TRBV7-9 to TRBJ1-2; 9 bases in the middle match TRBD1. Via the germline V gene (reference sequence), CDR1 is SEHNR and CDR2 FQNEAQ. Trimmed from V: 5 bases; trimmed from J: 7 bases; junction bases lacking a gene match: 8. The CDR3 contains 14 residues, cysteine and phenylalanine counted. Just CDR3 DNA is preserved here, 42 bases in frame from base 1.